These T cell receptor beta chains were read from a single sample in a study of T cells after yellow fever vaccination. TCRdb reprocessed the 5' RACE reads with MiXCR, giving one entry per CDR3 protein. Here the sample spans around 320,000 distinct CDR3 sequences, approximately 11% being singletons. This specimen was CD4+ T cells sorted from PBMCs, taken 45 days after the yellow fever booster vaccination. These receptors all stem from a young man who received the YFV17D yellow fever vaccine. CDR3s leave out the opening cysteine and the closing phenylalanine or tryptophan. Each record gives: J gene, D gene, V gene, CDR3 protein. A D gene is named only where the DNA matches it firmly.

TRBJ1-6,-,TRBV3-1,ASSQDRGSSYNSPLH
TRBJ2-1,-,TRBV3-1,ASSWTTANNEQF
TRBJ2-3,TRBD2,TRBV20-1,SASGGDPTQY
TRBJ1-2,-,TRBV27,ASSFDSLYGYT
TRBJ2-3,TRBD2,TRBV7-3,ASSLRGLAGDTQY
TRBJ2-2,-,TRBV4-1,ASSHTRGAPFNTGELF
TRBJ1-1,-,TRBV29-1,SVEGRVGEAF
TRBJ2-1,-,TRBV9,ASSSRGEYNEQF
TRBJ2-2,-,TRBV11-1,ASSPRHTGELF
TRBJ2-7,-,TRBV20-1,SASLGPSYEQY
TRBJ2-3,TRBD1,TRBV7-2,ASSPDRNTDTQY
TRBJ1-4,-,TRBV5-5,ASSGTQPSNEKLF
TRBJ2-7,-,TRBV11-2,ASSGWGPHPNSFTYEQY
TRBJ1-1,-,TRBV6-1,ASSDFGKRSEAF
TRBJ2-3,-,TRBV7-6,ASSLALGADTQY
TRBJ1-1,-,TRBV7-6,ASSLSGRDSEAF
TRBJ2-3,-,TRBV21-1,AWEVVGVDTQY
TRBJ2-2,TRBD2,TRBV7-3,ASSSGLAPGELF
TRBJ2-5,TRBD2,TRBV6-5,ASSYGTSGDPSQETQY
TRBJ2-1,-,TRBV24-1,ATSDPYNEQF
TRBJ2-7,TRBD2,TRBV5-4,ASSSSSGAYEQY
TRBJ2-2,-,TRBV5-1,ASSPRRQEDTGELF
TRBJ2-3,-,TRBV18,ASSPVLGQSPADTQY
TRBJ2-7,TRBD1,TRBV7-2,ASSTRRTGDYEQY